The 21 T cell receptor beta chains reported below all come from one sample, sequenced in a study of blood T cell repertoires in COVID-19. Clones were sequenced by immunoSEQ multiplex PCR, and TCRdb holds only the in-frame ones, with some missing. The table lists about 200,000 clones, 70% to 90% of them singletons, with 8.5% to 12% in the top ten. The sample comprised peripheral blood. The receptors come from a woman aged 80 or over with acute or convalescent COVID-19.

This chain uses TRBV5-1 with TRBJ2-1; 7 bases align to TRBD2. Trimming took 5 bases from V and 8 from J; bases not matched to a gene: 10. The CDR3 is 14 residues long. Germline V gene lookup returns CDR1 SGHRS and CDR2 YFSETQ. The CDR3 here is CASSLTSHSDEQFF. The DNA for the CDR3 is TGCGCCAGCAGTTTGACTAGCCATTCAGATGAGCAGTTCTTC.

The rearrangement joins TRBV30 to TRBJ1-2, with 8 bases that match TRBD1. The CDR3 is 13 residues long. Per germline, CDR1 GTSNPN and CDR2 SVGIG (reference sequence). V gave up 3 bases and J gave up 6 bases; unmatched junction bases: 6. DNA for the CDR3: TGTGCCTGGAGAGACAGGGGATTAGATGGCTACACCTTC. This sequence encodes CAWRDRGLDGYTF.

This chain connects TRBV18 to TRBJ1-5, with D unresolved. Germline V gene sequence: CDR1 KGHSH, CDR2 LQKENI. The CDR3 has 15 amino acids. The germline V and J ends were trimmed by 2 bases and 0 bases, with 8 bases remaining between them. CDR3 protein: CASSPRQDSNQPQHF. The CDR3 coding sequence is TGTGCCAGCTCACCAAGACAAGATAGCAATCAGCCCCAGCATTTT.

CDR3 bases: TGTGCCAGCAGTCAAGACAGGTCCCAAGAGACCCAGTACTTC. Encoded protein: CASSQDRSQETQYF. V usage is TRBV11-1 and J usage is TRBJ2-5, with D perhaps TRBD1 (6 bases). The CDR3 runs 14 residues. The V end lost 6 bases, the J end lost 1 base, and 12 bases lay between the germline ends. Germline V gives CDR1 SGHAT, CDR2 FQDESV (reference sequence).

This chain connects TRBV4-2 to TRBJ2-2; 12 positions match TRBD2. The J segment lost 5 bases and the V segment lost 1 base, leaving 2 bases of the junction unmatched. Germline V gene sequence: CDR1 LGHNA, CDR2 YNFKEQ. This CDR3 has 16 amino acids. This chain's CDR3 is CASSQVLAGGTGELFF. The CDR3 DNA sequence: TGTGCCAGCAGCCAAGTCCTAGCGGGGGGGACCGGGGAGCTGTTTTTT.

V is TRBV18 and J is TRBJ1-1, with D perhaps TRBD1 (5 bases). Germline assignment: CDR1 KGHSH and CDR2 LQKENI. The CDR3 spans 16 residues. V was shortened by 8 bases and J by 4 bases, with 23 bases between the two germline ends. The chain's CDR3 is CASLTTGGSTATEAFF. DNA for the CDR3: TGTGCCAGCCTCACCACGGGCGGATCGACAGCCACTGAAGCTTTCTTT.

A single count supports this clone. The V and J genes are TRBV5-5 and TRBJ2-1; TRBD2 is a possible D gene (6 bases). Trimming removed 0 bases from V and 0 bases from J, with 10 bases in between. Germline lookup yields CDR1 SGHKS and CDR2 YYEKEE (reference sequence). The CDR3 is 16 amino acids. CDR3 sequence reads: CASSLVAVSSYNEQFF. The CDR3 nucleotides are TGTGCCAGCAGCTTGGTAGCGGTGAGCTCCTACAATGAGCAGTTCTTC.

The V call is TRBV30, the J call TRBJ2-7; 8 nucleotides align to TRBD2. The V and J ends lost 1 base and 3 bases, in that order; junction bases with no gene match: 11. Germline lookup yields CDR1 GTSNPN and CDR2 SVGIG (reference sequence). The CDR3 has 16 residues. The CDR3 region has the DNA TGTGCCTGGAGTGACTCGGGGGGGACACGGTACTACGAGCAGTACTTC. It translates to CAWSDSGGTRYYEQYF.

The chain has TRBV6-4 and TRBJ2-3; TRBD2 agrees at 9 bases. This CDR3 spans 16 amino acids. V trimming: 0 bases; J trimming: 4 bases; junction bases outside the gene matches: 5. CDR1 and CDR2 from the germline V gene are MRHNA and SNTAGT. The CDR3 region has the DNA TGTGCCAGCAGTGACTCAGCAGCGGGGGGACCAGATACGCAGTATTTT. Translating gives CASSDSAAGGPDTQYF.

The chain couples TRBV11-3 to TRBJ2-1; no reliable D call. Germline CDR1 is SGHNT and CDR2 is YENEEA. The CDR3 covers 14 residues. Trimming took 7 bases from V and 0 from J, leaving 10 bases between them. CDR3 loop: CASKSASSYNEQFF. The CDR3 DNA sequence: TGTGCCAGCAAAAGCGCGAGCTCCTACAATGAGCAGTTCTTC.

This clone was counted a few times. The rearrangement joins TRBV9 to TRBJ1-1, with TRBD1 matching 7 bases. The V and J ends lost 4 bases and 0 bases, in that order; junction bases with no gene match: 6. This CDR3 has 15 amino acids. The germline gives CDR1 SGDLS, CDR2 YYNGEE. CDR3 loop: CASSRGGSMNTEAFF. The CDR3 DNA reads as TGTGCCAGCAGCCGAGGGGGCAGCATGAACACTGAAGCTTTCTTT.

The rearrangement joins TRBV11-3 to TRBJ1-2, with 7 bases aligning to TRBD1. CDR1 is SGHNT and CDR2 is YENEEA in the germline V gene. The junction had 0 bases not matched to a gene; V was cut back by 0 bases and J by 8 bases. The CDR3 covers 12 residues. The CDR3 DNA sequence: TGTGCCAGCAGCTTAGAGACAGGGGGCTACACCTTC. This gives the protein CASSLETGGYTF.

The rearrangement uses TRBV7-9 and TRBJ2-7, with 10 bases that match TRBD1. J was trimmed by 1 base and V by 5 bases; bases with no gene match: 8. Germline CDR1 is SEHNR and CDR2 is FQNEAQ (reference sequence). CDR3 size: 16 residues. CDR3 DNA: TGTGCCAGCAGCCACCCCGGACAGGGGGTGTCCTACGAGCAGTACTTC. It translates to CASSHPGQGVSYEQYF.

J is TRBJ1-2 and V is TRBV19; a possible D gene is TRBD1 (6 bases). Germline loops: CDR1 LNHDA, CDR2 SQIVND (reference sequence). V was clipped by 3 bases and J by 3 bases, with 14 bases between them. The CDR3 has 15 residues. The CDR3 nucleotides are TGTGCCAGTAGTATGATGTCGGCAGGGGACTATGGCTACACCTTC. Translated, it gives CASSMMSAGDYGYTF.

This clone has a handful of counts. The V call is TRBV18, the J call TRBJ2-5; the D is unclear. The CDR3 length is 14 residues. Deletions cut 0 bases from V and 2 bases from J, with 7 bases between. Per the germline V gene, CDR1 is KGHSH and CDR2 is LQKENI. The CDR3 sequence: CASSPPNSQETQYF. The DNA of the CDR3 is TGTGCCAGCTCACCACCGAACAGTCAAGAGACCCAGTACTTC.

This clone was counted a few times. The CDR3 bases are TGTGCCAGTAGTACGGTGTCGTTAACGGGGGGGCATTTTAAGGAGCAGTTCTTC. Protein product: CASSTVSLTGGHFKEQFF. This chain uses TRBV19 with TRBJ2-1; 8 nucleotides match TRBD2. V lost 4 bases to trimming and J lost 10 bases; unmatched junction nucleotides: 21. The CDR3 loop spans 18 amino acids. The germline gives CDR1 LNHDA, CDR2 SQIVND (reference sequence).

The rearrangement uses TRBV7-9 and TRBJ2-7; 11 bases match TRBD2. CDR1 is SEHNR and CDR2 is FQNEAQ in the germline V gene (reference sequence). With V trimmed by 1 base and J by 5 bases, 4 bases remained unmatched. This CDR3 region has 15 residues. CDR3 sequence (DNA): TGTGCCAGCAGCTTAGAACTAGCGGGAGTGAACGAGCAGTACTTC. Amino acids: CASSLELAGVNEQYF.

The chain is built from TRBV11-3 and TRBJ1-2; 8 bases line up with TRBD1. CDR1 is SGHNT and CDR2 is YENEEA in the germline V gene. V lost 5 bases, J lost 8 bases, and 7 bases stayed unmatched. The CDR3 extends over 13 amino acids. DNA of the CDR3: TGTGCCAGCAGCCTAATACAGGGGGAGGGCTACACCTTC. It encodes CASSLIQGEGYTF.

This sequence joins TRBV9 and TRBJ1-4, with D unresolved. Germline V gene lookup returns CDR1 SGDLS and CDR2 YYNGEE. This CDR3 region has 14 residues. V dropped 4 bases and J dropped 0 bases, with 7 bases sitting between them. The CDR3 coding sequence is TGTGCCAGCAGCCTAGCCTCAACTAATGAAAAACTGTTTTTT. It encodes CASSLASTNEKLFF.

The V call is TRBV11-2, the J call TRBJ2-5; D is undetermined. CDR1 SGHAT and CDR2 FQNNGV come from the germline V gene. CDR3 size: 11 residues. Trimming took off 4 bases at V and 4 bases at J, with 4 bases between the two ends. The CDR3 bases are TGTGCCAGCAGCTCGGGAGAGACCCAGTACTTC. It encodes CASSSGETQYF.

This sequence joins TRBV19 and TRBJ1-1; the match to TRBD1 covers 10 bases. After removal of 5 bases from V and 7 bases from J, the junction contained 10 bases not matched to a gene. The CDR3 runs to 15 residues. CDR1 is LNHDA, CDR2 SQIVND, per germline (reference sequence). CDR3 sequence (DNA): TGTGCCAGTAGTCCGAGACAGGGGGCGACCCTTGAAGCTTTCTTT. It codes for CASSPRQGATLEAFF.